The 9 T cell receptor beta chains presented below share a single source sample, sequenced in a study of cytomegalovirus exposure and HLA in healthy donors. Vbeta (60) and Jbeta (13) primers were used in the PCR. This table comes from immunoSEQ multiplex PCR, and its TCRdb copy is limited to in-frame clones, with some not included. Of about 170,000 clones listed, 60% to 80% are singletons. Input material: PBMCs. The receptors derive from a man aged 40-50 years in good health and CMV-seronegative.

V and J are TRBV5-1 and TRBJ2-1; a possible D gene is TRBD1 (6 bases). This CDR3 contains 17 residues. Trimming took 3 bases from V and 2 from J, leaving 18 bases between them. Germline loops: CDR1 SGHRS, CDR2 YFSETQ. The CDR3 region is CASSSTGSPRAYNEQFF. The CDR3 DNA is TGCGCCAGCAGCTCAACAGGGTCTCCAAGGGCCTACAATGAGCAGTTCTTC. Filled out from reference TRBV5-1 and TRBJ2-1, the complete variable domain reads KAGVTQTPRYLIKTRGQQVTLSCSPISGHRSVSWYQQTPGQGLQFLFEYFSETQRNKGNFPGRFSGRQFSNSRSEMNVSTLELGDSALYLCASSSTGSPRAYNEQFFGPGTRLTVL.

The V call is TRBV27, the J call TRBJ2-7; D is ambiguous. In germline, CDR1 is MNHEY, CDR2 SMNVEV (reference sequence). Trimming removed 4 bases from V and 1 base from J, with 11 bases in between. The length of the CDR3 is 14 residues. The CDR3 DNA reads TGTGCCAGCAGTTATGAAACGGTATCCTACGAGCAGTACTTC. Translated: CASSYETVSYEQYF.

Only one count was recorded for this clone. V gene TRBV28 combines with J gene TRBJ2-7, with D possibly matching TRBD1 (5 bases). V was shortened by 8 bases and J by 0 bases, with 20 bases between the two germline ends. CDR1 and CDR2 (germline): MDHEN, SYDVKM. This CDR3 region has 16 residues. CDR3 nucleotides: TGTGCCAGCTCGCTCCGATCAGGGTACAACTCCTACGAGCAGTACTTC. This encodes CASSLRSGYNSYEQYF.

DNA for the CDR3: TGCGCCAGCAGCCAAGATAAGGGACAGGGAACAATGGCTTTCTTT. This translates into CASSQDKGQGTMAFF. The V and J genes are TRBV4-3 and TRBJ1-1, with TRBD1 identical over 9 bases. Germline loops: CDR1 LGHNA, CDR2 YSLEER. CDR3 length: 15 residues. V lost 0 bases and J lost 11; bases outside the gene matches: 10.

The rearrangement joins TRBV19 to TRBJ2-1; weak D call: TRBD1 (5 bases). CDR3 size: 14 residues. Trimming left V 7 bases short and J 5 bases short, with 15 bases between. In germline, CDR1 is LNHDA, CDR2 SQIVND (reference sequence). CDR3 protein: CASTGRGRDNEQFF. As DNA, the CDR3 is TGTGCCAGTACAGGTCGTGGCAGGGACAATGAGCAGTTCTTC. Filled out from reference TRBV19 and TRBJ2-1, the complete variable domain reads DGGITQSPKYLFRKEGQNVTLSCEQNLNHDAMYWYRQDPGQGLRLIYYSQIVNDFQKGDIAEGYSVSREKKESFPLTVTSAQKNPTAFYLCASTGRGRDNEQFFGPGTRLTVL.

The rearrangement joins TRBV15 to TRBJ2-7; D is ambiguous. Germline values: CDR1 LNHNV, CDR2 YYDKDF (reference sequence). V dropped 0 bases and J dropped 2 bases, with 5 bases sitting between them. The CDR3 consists of 13 residues. CDR3 residues: CATSRDPAYEQYF. The CDR3 DNA sequence: TGTGCCACCAGCAGAGACCCAGCCTACGAGCAGTACTTC.

The V gene is TRBV18, the J gene TRBJ2-1, with 11 bases aligning to TRBD2. Germline CDR1 is KGHSH and CDR2 is LQKENI. The CDR3 has 16 residues. V dropped 1 base and J dropped 7; count of bases not matched to a gene: 6. The CDR3 spells CASSPLLAGVHNEQFF. The CDR3 coding sequence is TGTGCCAGCTCACCACTACTAGCGGGGGTTCATAATGAGCAGTTCTTC.

This rearrangement joins TRBV27 to TRBJ2-5; possible D gene TRBD1, 6 bases. V gave up 3 bases and J gave up 2 bases, with 19 bases separating them. Germline V gene data show CDR1 as MNHEY and CDR2 as SMNVEV (reference sequence). The CDR3 has 17 residues. The CDR3, as DNA: TGTGCCAGCAGTTTGTCCACCGTGCGGACAGCACAAGAGACCCAGTACTTC. This codes for CASSLSTVRTAQETQYF.

The V gene is TRBV19, the J gene TRBJ2-5, with D possibly TRBD1 on 5 matching bases. This CDR3 region has 15 residues. Germline CDR1 is LNHDA and CDR2 is SQIVND (reference sequence). Trimming left V 3 bases short and J 3 bases short, with 14 bases between. CDR3 DNA sequence: TGTGCCAGTAGTATGTCCCTGGGGCACGAAGAGACCCAGTACTTC. It encodes CASSMSLGHEETQYF.